A selection of T cell receptor beta chains follows, all from one sample in a study of CD8 T cells in ankylosing spondylitis. TCRdb used MiXCR to reprocess the 5' RACE reads, holding one entry per CDR3 protein. The sample consists of about 200,000 distinct CDR3 sequences, roughly 12% of them appearing once. The sequenced sample was blood, either unsorted or a sorted T cell fraction (not recorded which). The receptor set was obtained from a male donor with ankylosing spondylitis or in good health (not recorded which). Each CDR3 is given with its conserved first and last residue. The D gene is left open where the match is weak. Not every row has a clone size; where given, it reads once, few, many or a size class.

>TRBD2|TRBJ2-5|.|TRBV27
TGTGCCAGCAGTTTAATCTCGGGGTGGGCTAGCGGGAGGTACCAAGAGACCCAGTACTTC
CASSLISGWASGRYQETQYF
>.|TRBJ2-5|.|TRBV9
TGTGCCAGCAGCCCACGGACGGAAGAGACCCAGTACTTC
CASSPRTEETQYF
>.|TRBJ1-1|few|TRBV7-9
TGTGCCAGCAGCTTACTTGCAGGAAGAACTGAAGCTTTCTTT
CASSLLAGRTEAFF
>.|TRBJ2-1|.|TRBV12-3/TRBV12-4
TGTGCCAGCAGTTCCTCCGAGGCCGCGGACAATGAGCAGTTCTTC
CASSSSEAADNEQFF
>.|TRBJ1-1|.|TRBV12-3/TRBV12-4
TGTGCCAGCAGTTTTGTGCCGACAGAAGCTTTCTTT
CASSFVPTEAFF
>.|TRBJ2-3|.|TRBV4-2
TGTGCCAGCAGCCAAGAGAGCGGAAATGGGGGAGATACGCAGTATTTT
CASSQESGNGGDTQYF
>.|TRBJ2-7|medium-sized|TRBV7-9
TGTGCCAGCAGCTTACCGGGCTACGAGCAGTACTTC
CASSLPGYEQYF
>.|TRBJ2-7|few|TRBV27
TGTGCCAGCAGTTTAAAAGGGGCACACGAGCAGTACTTC
CASSLKGAHEQYF
>.|TRBJ2-7|.|TRBV20-1
TGCAGTGCTAGCCTCCCGGCCAGCGCTAGTCCGTTTTACGAGCAGTACTTC
CSASLPASASPFYEQYF
>.|TRBJ1-1|.|TRBV7-2
TGTGCCAGCAGCTTAGTATCGCCGGGACCGCCGAACACTGAAGCTTTCTTT
CASSLVSPGPPNTEAFF
>TRBD1|TRBJ1-1|few|TRBV27
TGTGCCAGCAGTTTATTTGGGACAGGGAATGAAGCTTTCTTT
CASSLFGTGNEAFF
>TRBD2|TRBJ2-1|.|TRBV6-1
TGTGCCAGCAGTGAAGCTGTGGGGCGGGGGGGCCTCGATGAGCAGTTCTTC
CASSEAVGRGGLDEQFF
>.|TRBJ1-1|.|TRBV7-9
TGTGCCAGCAGCTTAGACCCGACGGTAAAGGGTACTGAAGCTTTCTTT
CASSLDPTVKGTEAFF
>.|TRBJ2-7|many|TRBV12-3/TRBV12-4
TGTGCCAGCAGTTTACTGGGACCCTCCTACGAGCAGTACTTC
CASSLLGPSYEQYF
>.|TRBJ1-2|.|TRBV4-2
TGTGCCAGCAGCCAACGGATCAGCCGGGGTATTTGGTATGGCTACACCTTC
CASSQRISRGIWYGYTF
>.|TRBJ2-2|many|TRBV12-3/TRBV12-4
TGTGCCAGCAGTCCCCTGACCCGCACCGGGGAGCTGTTTTTT
CASSPLTRTGELFF
>.|TRBJ2-3|few|TRBV6-6
TGTGCCAGCAGTTACTCGTTCAGAGATACGCAGTATTTT
CASSYSFRDTQYF
>.|TRBJ2-1|few|TRBV15
TGTGCCACCAGCAGAGATGAGGTTACCCCCTACAATGAGCAGTTCTTC
CATSRDEVTPYNEQFF
>TRBD1|TRBJ1-6|few|TRBV4-1
TGCGCCAGCAGCCAAGCGGACAGGGATTCACCCCTCCACTTT
CASSQADRDSPLHF
>.|TRBJ2-7|few|TRBV28
TGTGCCAGCAGGGGACGGACACATCCCTCCGAGCAGTACTTC
CASRGRTHPSEQYF
>.|TRBJ1-2|few|TRBV13
TGTGCCAGCAGCTTAGCAGAGTCTAACTATGGCTACACCTTC
CASSLAESNYGYTF
>TRBD2|TRBJ2-3|few|TRBV6-1
TGTGCCAGCAGTACCGGGACTAGCGGGAGGGCTGGCACAGATACGCAGTATTTT
CASSTGTSGRAGTDTQYF
>.|TRBJ2-3|.|TRBV6-5
TGTGCCAGCAGTTACCCAACTCCAGATACGCAGTATTTT
CASSYPTPDTQYF
>.|TRBJ2-3|many|TRBV6-4
TGTGCCAGCAGTGTTGGTAACACAGATACGCAGTATTTT
CASSVGNTDTQYF
>TRBD2|TRBJ2-1|.|TRBV9
TGTGCCAGCAGCGTTTTCAGCGGGGGGGCCGCCCTTAGCTCCTACAATGAGCAGTTCTTC
CASSVFSGGAALSSYNEQFF
>.|TRBJ1-1|few|TRBV12-3/TRBV12-4
TGTGCCAGCAGTTTGTCCTCTTTGACTGAAGCTTTCTTT
CASSLSSLTEAFF
>TRBD1|TRBJ1-5|.|TRBV15
TGTGCCACCAGCACAGGACAGGGGGATGGCTATCAGCCCCAGCATTTT
CATSTGQGDGYQPQHF
>.|TRBJ1-5|.|TRBV27
TGTGCCAGCAGGGGGGCCAGGAGCAATCAGCCCCAGCATTTT
CASRGARSNQPQHF
>.|TRBJ2-7|few|TRBV5-1
TGCGCCAGTAGGGGGGACGCTTCCTCCTACGAGCAGTACTTC
CASRGDASSYEQYF
>.|TRBJ2-1|.|TRBV20-1
TGCAGTGCTAGGGTGGATGAGCAGTTCTTC
CSARVDEQFF
>TRBD1|TRBJ1-2|.|TRBV7-8
TGTGCCAGCAGCTGGTACAGGGGGATGACGGGCTACACCTTC
CASSWYRGMTGYTF
>TRBD2|TRBJ2-7|few|TRBV7-9
TGTGCCAGCAGCTTAGGCGGGAGCAACTCCTACGAGCAGTACTTC
CASSLGGSNSYEQYF
>.|TRBJ2-7|few|TRBV2
TGTGCCAGCATCCCACCCGGGGGAACTCCTAACGAGCAGTACTTC
CASIPPGGTPNEQYF
>.|TRBJ2-7|.|TRBV30
TGTGCCTGGAGTGACGGCAGAATCGACGAGCAGTACTTC
CAWSDGRIDEQYF
>.|TRBJ2-7|.|TRBV6-1
TGTGCCAGCAGTGAATGGGTCTTTAGCTACGAGCAGTACTTC
CASSEWVFSYEQYF
>TRBD1|TRBJ2-1|.|TRBV7-8
TGTGCCAGCAGTTACCTACCCGGGACAGGGGACAACCCATCGCAGTTCTTC
CASSYLPGTGDNPSQFF
>.|TRBJ1-1|few|TRBV29-1
TGCAGCGTTGCAATCTACACTGAAGCTTTCTTT
CSVAIYTEAFF
>TRBD2|TRBJ2-4|many|TRBV28
TGTGCCAGCGGCGGTTCACCGGGACTAGCGGGACGGGCGGCCAAAAACATTCAGTACTTC
CASGGSPGLAGRAAKNIQYF
>.|TRBJ1-1|.|TRBV7-2
TGTGCCAGCAGCCTAGGACCTTTCCCTGAAGCTTTCTTT
CASSLGPFPEAFF
>.|TRBJ1-1|.|TRBV28
TGTGCCAGCAGGGGGGCTATGTTCATGAACACTGAAGCTTTCTTT
CASRGAMFMNTEAFF
>.|TRBJ2-7|.|TRBV7-9
TGTGCCAGCAGCTTAGGAGGGAATCCGGAGCAGTACTTC
CASSLGGNPEQYF
>.|TRBJ1-3|.|TRBV2
TGTGCCAGCAGTGAAGCGCTTCGGGGAGGGCATATGCACTTGAGCTCTGGAAACACCATATATTTT
CASSEALRGGHMHLSSGNTIYF
>.|TRBJ1-2|.|TRBV5-1
TGCGCCAGCAGCCTGGCGGGCAATGGCTACACCTTC
CASSLAGNGYTF
>TRBD1|TRBJ1-1|few|TRBV15
TGTGCCACCAGCCACGCCTTCACAGGGGGCTCTGAAGCTTTCTTT
CATSHAFTGGSEAFF
>.|TRBJ2-1|few|TRBV29-1
TGCAGCGGGGTTCATTCCTACAATGAGCAGTTCTTC
CSGVHSYNEQFF